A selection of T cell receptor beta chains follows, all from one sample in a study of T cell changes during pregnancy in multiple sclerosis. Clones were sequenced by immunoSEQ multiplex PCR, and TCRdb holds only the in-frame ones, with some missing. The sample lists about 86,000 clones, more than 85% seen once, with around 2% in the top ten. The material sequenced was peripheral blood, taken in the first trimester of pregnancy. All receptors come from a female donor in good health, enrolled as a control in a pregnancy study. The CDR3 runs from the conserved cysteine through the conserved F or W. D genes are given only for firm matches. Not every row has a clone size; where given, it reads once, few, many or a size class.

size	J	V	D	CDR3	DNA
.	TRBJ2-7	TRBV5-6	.	CASSLLLPPYEQYF	TGTGCCAGCAGCCTCTTACTCCCTCCCTACGAGCAGTACTTC
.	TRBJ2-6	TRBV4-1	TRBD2	CASSQAWGGSGANVLTF	TGCGCCAGCAGCCAAGCTTGGGGGGGATCCGGGGCCAACGTCCTGACTTTC
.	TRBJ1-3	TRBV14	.	CASSHEPRGNTIYF	TGTGCCAGCAGCCATGAGCCCCGAGGGAACACCATATATTTT
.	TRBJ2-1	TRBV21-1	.	CASSKDLAGVVYEQFF	TGTGCCAGCAGCAAAGACCTAGCGGGGGTAGTCTATGAGCAGTTCTTC
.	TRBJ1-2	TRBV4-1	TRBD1	CASSQDTRGVYGYTF	TGCGCCAGCAGCCAAGATACCAGGGGGGTCTATGGCTACACCTTC
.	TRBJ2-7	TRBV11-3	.	CASSLDLGIQYEQYF	TGTGCCAGCAGCCTTGATCTCGGGATACAATACGAGCAGTACTTC
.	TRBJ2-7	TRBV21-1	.	CASSKYNDSDYEQYF	TGTGCCAGCAGCAAATATAACGACAGTGACTACGAGCAGTACTTC
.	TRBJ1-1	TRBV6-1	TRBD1	CASSAHWTGANTEAFF	TGTGCCAGCAGTGCCCACTGGACAGGGGCGAACACTGAAGCTTTCTTT
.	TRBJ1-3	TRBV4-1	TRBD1	CASSPQGQGSGNTIYF	TGCGCCAGCAGCCCACAGGGGCAGGGCTCTGGAAACACCATATATTTT
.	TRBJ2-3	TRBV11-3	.	CASSPGGDTQYF	TGTGCCAGCAGCCCTGGCGGGGATACGCAGTATTTT
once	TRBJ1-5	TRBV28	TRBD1	CASSRTGKDQPQHF	TGTGCCAGCAGCCGGACAGGGAAGGATCAGCCCCAGCATTTT
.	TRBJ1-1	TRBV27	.	CASSFNGRTEAFF	TGTGCCAGCAGTTTCAACGGGAGGACTGAAGCTTTCTTT
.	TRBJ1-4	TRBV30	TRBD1	CAWSEGRGTANEKLFF	TGTGCCTGGAGTGAGGGGCGTGGGACAGCCAATGAAAAACTGTTTTTT
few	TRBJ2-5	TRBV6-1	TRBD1	CASSRGQGPQETQYF	TGTGCCAGCAGTAGGGGACAGGGCCCCCAAGAGACCCAGTACTTC
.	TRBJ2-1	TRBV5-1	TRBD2	CASSTGLAWPQQFF	TGCGCCAGCAGCACGGGACTAGCGTGGCCACAGCAGTTCTTC
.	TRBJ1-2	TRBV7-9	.	CASSSEGRGWGGYTF	TGTGCCAGCAGCTCAGAAGGTCGGGGATGGGGTGGCTACACCTTC
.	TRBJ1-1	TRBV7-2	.	CASSLVGVTEAFF	TGTGCCAGCAGCTTAGTGGGAGTCACTGAAGCTTTCTTT
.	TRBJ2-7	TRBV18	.	CASSPEGGNEQYF	TGTGCCAGCTCACCGGAGGGTGGAAACGAGCAGTACTTC
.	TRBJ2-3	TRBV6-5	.	CASSYRGASTDTQYF	TGTGCCAGCAGTTATCGCGGGGCCAGCACAGATACGCAGTATTTT
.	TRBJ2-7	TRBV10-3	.	CAISENSELEQYF	TGTGCCATCAGTGAGAATTCCGAACTGGAGCAGTACTTC
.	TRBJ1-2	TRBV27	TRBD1	CASSGDRVVGYTF	TGTGCCAGCAGCGGGGACAGGGTGGTGGGCTACACCTTC
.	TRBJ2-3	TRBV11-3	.	CASSPRGTDTQYF	TGTGCCAGCAGCCCAAGAGGGACAGATACGCAGTATTTT
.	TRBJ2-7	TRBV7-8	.	CASSARQYFSSYEQYF	TGTGCCAGCAGCGCGCGACAGTACTTCAGCTCCTACGAGCAGTACTTC